The rows below give T cell receptor beta chains drawn from one sample of a study of CD8 T cells in ankylosing spondylitis. TCRdb itself ran the 5' RACE reads through MiXCR, one entry per CDR3 protein. The sample lists a few hundred thousand distinct CDR3 sequences, around 20% occurring once. Sequenced input: blood, either unsorted or a sorted T cell fraction (not recorded which). Every receptor here comes from a male donor with ankylosing spondylitis or in good health (not recorded which). The conserved cysteine and the conserved F or W are not part of the CDR3 here. A D gene is named only where the DNA matches it firmly.

d_gene,v_gene,CDR3aa
.,TRBV12-3/TRBV12-4,ASSLGSHGWGDEQF
.,TRBV6-5,ASSYSYPRDTYSPLH
.,TRBV20-1,SAPHRSRREQY
.,TRBV5-5,ASSFEELVRPTYEQY
TRBD2,TRBV12-3/TRBV12-4,ASTFVSSGYNEQF
.,TRBV29-1,SVFAGIGDEAF
.,TRBV27,ASSLQGSGDEQF
TRBD1,TRBV5-1,ASSLGQGALYEQY
.,TRBV6-1,ASSYESQGELF
TRBD2,TRBV2,ASSGTSGFTDTQY
.,TRBV27,ASSLSASGANVLT
TRBD2,TRBV2,ASSEGVLAGAQTEQF
TRBD1,TRBV15,ATSLRTGWGTEAF
.,TRBV6-1,ASSRRDSQETQY
TRBD1,TRBV4-1,ASSHRTGLLYEQY
TRBD1,TRBV5-6,ASSPWTGVDTQY
.,TRBV27,ASSQGGVTRIQY
.,TRBV2,ASSDWGFGGETDTQY
.,TRBV20-1,SARGRLSNGQNIQY
TRBD1,TRBV12-3/TRBV12-4,ASSLGQLHDTWN
.,TRBV27,ASSLMPQETQY
TRBD1,TRBV27,ASRTGGNGYT
TRBD1,TRBV5-5,ASSLGYGAGTDTQY
.,TRBV24-1,ATSDSSPDTLTTGGLF
.,TRBV7-8,ASSLVIYEQY
.,TRBV7-8,AMTEGLNTEAF
TRBD1,TRBV9,ASSVVGTGPDTQY
TRBD1,TRBV10-2,ASRYEGAGGELF
.,TRBV24-1,ATSPGLPYNEQF
TRBD2,TRBV20-1,SARQRGGWYEQY
TRBD1,TRBV4-1,ASSQDQPGTGTNYGYT
.,TRBV10-3,AISDGQSATEAF
.,TRBV29-1,SVEGGHAPYNEQF
TRBD1,TRBV12-3/TRBV12-4,ASSPPGTGGTLQY
.,TRBV20-1,SARTGPGGELF
.,TRBV7-8,ASSSGWGGHEQF
.,TRBV27,ASSWVLPAGELF
.,TRBV10-3,AIMREEGGANVLT
TRBD2,TRBV7-9,ASTQISGGPETQY
.,TRBV12-3/TRBV12-4,ASSSTRADEQY
TRBD1,TRBV5-5,ASSIPSPRQGDGEQF
.,TRBV20-1,SARGRASYEQY
.,TRBV20-1,SARVYQGTGNEQF
TRBD1,TRBV11-2,ASSISPGQGPFNEQF
.,TRBV2,ASSEAGTQGYEQY
.,TRBV4-1,ASSPPHGGDTDTQY
TRBD2,TRBV20-1,SARGGNAYEQY
.,TRBV6-1,ASSEVGGRDSYEQY
.,TRBV7-1,ASSSAVPWSSYNEQF
.,TRBV14,ASSQRLGPGGDEQY
TRBD1,TRBV27,ASSLRRGQGYGYT
TRBD2,TRBV28,ASTTEKTSGGPHSYEQY
.,TRBV3-1,ASKSDNNEQF
TRBD2,TRBV28,ASNTPLELAKDTQY